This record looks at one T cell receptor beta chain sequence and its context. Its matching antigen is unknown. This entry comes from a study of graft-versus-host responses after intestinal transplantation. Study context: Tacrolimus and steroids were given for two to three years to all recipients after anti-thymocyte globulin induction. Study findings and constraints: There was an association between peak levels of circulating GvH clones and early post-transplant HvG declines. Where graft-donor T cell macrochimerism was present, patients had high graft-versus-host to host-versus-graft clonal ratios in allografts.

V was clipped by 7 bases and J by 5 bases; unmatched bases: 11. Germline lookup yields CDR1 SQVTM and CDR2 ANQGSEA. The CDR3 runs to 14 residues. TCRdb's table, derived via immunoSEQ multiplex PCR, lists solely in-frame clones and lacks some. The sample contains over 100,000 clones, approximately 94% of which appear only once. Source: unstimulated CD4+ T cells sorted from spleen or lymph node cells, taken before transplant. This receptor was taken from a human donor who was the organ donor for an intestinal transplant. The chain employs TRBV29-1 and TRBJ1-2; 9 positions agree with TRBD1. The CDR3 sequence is CSADTGGAGYGYTF. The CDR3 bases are TGCAGCGCTGACACAGGGGGCGCGGGTTATGGCTACACCTTC. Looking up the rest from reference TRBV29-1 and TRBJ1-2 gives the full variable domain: SAVISQKPSRDICQRGTSLTIQCQVDSQVTMMFWYRQQPGQSLTLIATANQGSEATYESGFVIDKFPISRPNLTFSTLTVSNMSPEDSSIYLCSADTGGAGYGYTFGSGTRLTVV.